This T cell receptor (beta chain) was obtained from a study of blood T cell repertoires in COVID-19. CDR1 is SGHKS, CDR2 YYEKEE, per germline (reference sequence). CDR3 length equals 18 residues. V gave up 0 bases and J gave up 0 bases, with 16 bases separating them. Method: immunoSEQ multiplex PCR; TCRdb's copy keeps in-frame clones and lacks some. The sample has nearly 200,000 clones; about 90% are singletons. Assignments of participants to cohorts depended upon their own reported clinical history. The sequence derives from a woman aged 18-30 years who had recovered from COVID-19. Material: PBMCs or T cells enriched from blood (not recorded which). This chain joins TRBV5-5 and TRBJ2-1; TRBD1 is a possible D gene (6 bases). CDR3: CASSLASPTGSSYNEQFF. CDR3 coding DNA: TGTGCCAGCAGCTTGGCCTCCCCGACAGGAAGCTCCTACAATGAGCAGTTCTTC.